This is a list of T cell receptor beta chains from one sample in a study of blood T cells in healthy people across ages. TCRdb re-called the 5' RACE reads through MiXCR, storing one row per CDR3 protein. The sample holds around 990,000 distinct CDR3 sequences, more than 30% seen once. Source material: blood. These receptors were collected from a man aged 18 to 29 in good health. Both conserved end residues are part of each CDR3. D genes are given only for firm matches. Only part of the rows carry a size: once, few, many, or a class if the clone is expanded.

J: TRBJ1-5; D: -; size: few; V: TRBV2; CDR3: CASSDSGGGGPPQHF; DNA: TGTGCCAGCAGTGATAGCGGCGGCGGAGGGCCGCCCCAGCATTTT
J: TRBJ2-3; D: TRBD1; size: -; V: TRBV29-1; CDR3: CSVEGQGADTQYF; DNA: TGCAGCGTTGAGGGACAGGGGGCAGATACGCAGTATTTT
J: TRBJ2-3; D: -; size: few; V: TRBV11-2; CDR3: CASSLVGGLLDTQYF; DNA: TGTGCCAGCAGCTTAGTGGGGGGCCTACTAGATACGCAGTATTTT
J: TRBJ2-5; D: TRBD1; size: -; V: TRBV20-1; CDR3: CSAISRDSSQETQYF; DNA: TGCAGTGCTATAAGCCGGGACAGCAGCCAAGAGACCCAGTACTTC
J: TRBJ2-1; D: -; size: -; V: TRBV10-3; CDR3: CAISRGSYNEQFF; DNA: TGTGCCATCAGTAGAGGTTCTTACAATGAGCAGTTCTTC
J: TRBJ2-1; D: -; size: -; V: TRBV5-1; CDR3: CASSLGMLTDHNEQFF; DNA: TGCGCCAGCAGCTTGGGGATGTTGACAGACCACAATGAGCAGTTCTTC
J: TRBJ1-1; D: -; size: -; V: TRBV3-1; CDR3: CASSQGVTEGAFF; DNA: TGTGCCAGCAGCCAAGGGGTGACGGAAGGAGCTTTCTTT
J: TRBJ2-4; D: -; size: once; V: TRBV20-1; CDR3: CSARDPYRGAERNIQYF; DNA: TGCAGTGCTAGAGACCCTTACAGAGGGGCGGAGAGGAACATTCAGTACTTC
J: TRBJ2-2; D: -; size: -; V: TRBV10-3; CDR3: CAISEGPGELFF; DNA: TGTGCCATCAGTGAGGGGCCCGGGGAGCTGTTTTTT
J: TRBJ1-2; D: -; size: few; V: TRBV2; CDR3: CASRDAGRTYGYTF; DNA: TGTGCCAGCAGGGATGCGGGGCGAACCTATGGCTACACCTTC
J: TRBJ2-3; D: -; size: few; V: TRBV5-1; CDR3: CASSLETRREDTQYF; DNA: TGCGCCAGCAGCTTGGAGACCCGGCGAGAAGATACGCAGTATTTT
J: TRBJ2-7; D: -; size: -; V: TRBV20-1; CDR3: CSARGLYLYEQYF; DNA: TGCAGTGCTAGAGGATTATACCTCTACGAGCAGTACTTC
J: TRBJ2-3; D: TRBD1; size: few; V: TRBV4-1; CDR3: CASSPRLDRGASEDTQYF; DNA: TGCGCCAGCAGCCCACGGCTCGACAGGGGAGCGTCGGAAGATACGCAGTATTTT
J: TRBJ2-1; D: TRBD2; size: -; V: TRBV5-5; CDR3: CASSLVRDGREETQFF; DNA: TGTGCCAGCAGCTTGGTTAGGGATGGGAGGGAAGAGACCCAGTTCTTC
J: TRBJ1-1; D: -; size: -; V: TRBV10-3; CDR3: CAISRQEGDTEAFF; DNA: TGTGCCATCAGTCGACAGGAGGGAGACACTGAAGCTTTCTTT
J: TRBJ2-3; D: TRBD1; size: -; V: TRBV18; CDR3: CASSPLDRGTDTQYF; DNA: TGTGCCAGCTCACCCCTGGACAGGGGCACAGATACGCAGTATTTT
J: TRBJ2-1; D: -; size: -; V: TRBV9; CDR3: CASSHRTGGGFGSYNEQFF; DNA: TGTGCCAGCAGCCACCGAACTGGGGGCGGGTTCGGCTCCTACAATGAGCAGTTCTTC
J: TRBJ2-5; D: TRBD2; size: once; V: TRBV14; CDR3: CASSRQLAGGRFLARDEQYF; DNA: TGTGCCAGCAGCCGACAACTAGCGGGGGGACGCTTTTTGGCCCGCGATGAGCAGTACTTC
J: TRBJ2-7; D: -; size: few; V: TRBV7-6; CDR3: CASSFKGLAEQYF; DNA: TGTGCCAGCAGCTTTAAGGGATTGGCGGAGCAGTACTTC
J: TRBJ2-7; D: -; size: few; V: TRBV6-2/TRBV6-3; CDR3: CASSYSREYSEQYF; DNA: TGTGCCAGCAGTTACTCCCGGGAGTACAGCGAGCAGTACTTC
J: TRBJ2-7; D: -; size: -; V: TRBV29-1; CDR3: CSGGRISAYNEQYF; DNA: TGCAGCGGAGGCCGGATTTCAGCCTACAATGAGCAGTACTTC
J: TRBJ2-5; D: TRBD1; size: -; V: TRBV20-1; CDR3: CSAWTGRGLNEQYF; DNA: TGCAGTGCCTGGACAGGCAGGGGGTTGAATGAGCAGTACTTC
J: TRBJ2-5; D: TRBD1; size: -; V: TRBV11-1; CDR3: CASSFGQGFWETQYF; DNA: TGTGCCAGCAGCTTTGGACAGGGTTTTTGGGAGACCCAGTACTTC
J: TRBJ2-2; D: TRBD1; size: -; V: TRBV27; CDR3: CASSLYQGDTGELFF; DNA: TGTGCCAGCAGTTTATACCAGGGGGACACCGGGGAGCTGTTTTTT
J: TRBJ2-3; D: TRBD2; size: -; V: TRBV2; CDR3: CASSNPSGGSTDTQYF; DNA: TGTGCCAGCAGTAACCCTAGCGGGGGGAGCACAGATACGCAGTATTTT
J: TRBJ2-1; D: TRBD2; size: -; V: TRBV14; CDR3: CASSQGTSGPYNEQFF; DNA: TGTGCCAGCAGCCAGGGGACTAGCGGACCCTACAATGAGCAGTTCTTC
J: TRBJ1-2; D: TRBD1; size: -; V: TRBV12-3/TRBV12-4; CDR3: CATTQGGGRGYTF; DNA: TGTGCCACAACACAGGGGGGGGGCCGTGGCTACACCTTC
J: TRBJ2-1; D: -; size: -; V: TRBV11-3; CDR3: CASSPTVGGYNEQFF; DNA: TGTGCCAGCAGCCCTACGGTAGGGGGATACAATGAGCAGTTCTTC
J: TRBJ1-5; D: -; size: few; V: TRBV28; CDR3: CASSFDSIGSNQPQHF; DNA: TGTGCCAGCAGTTTTGACAGTATAGGGAGCAATCAGCCCCAGCATTTT
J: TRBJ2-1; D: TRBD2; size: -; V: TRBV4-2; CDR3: CASSQGTSPHEQFF; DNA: TGTGCCAGCAGCCAAGGGACTAGTCCCCATGAGCAGTTCTTC
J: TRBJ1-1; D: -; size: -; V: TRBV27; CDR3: CASSFGTYGAEAFF; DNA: TGTGCCAGCAGTTTTGGGACATACGGAGCTGAAGCTTTCTTT
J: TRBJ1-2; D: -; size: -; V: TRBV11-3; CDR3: CASSLCLDLGAPNYGYTF; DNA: TGTGCCAGCAGCTTATGTCTGGACCTGGGGGCACCTAACTATGGCTACACCTTC
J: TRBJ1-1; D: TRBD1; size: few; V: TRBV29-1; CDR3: CSVEGTGLNTEAFF; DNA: TGCAGCGTTGAGGGGACAGGACTAAACACTGAAGCTTTCTTT
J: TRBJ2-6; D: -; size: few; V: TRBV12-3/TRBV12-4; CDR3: CASSLKGSGANVLTF; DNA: TGTGCCAGCAGTTTAAAGGGGTCTGGGGCCAACGTCCTGACTTTC
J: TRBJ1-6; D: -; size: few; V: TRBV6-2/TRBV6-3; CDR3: CASSYYRSSPLHF; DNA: TGTGCCAGCAGTTACTACCGGTCGTCACCCCTCCACTTT
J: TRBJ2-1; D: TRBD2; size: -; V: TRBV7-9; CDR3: CASSSTRLAIRNEQFF; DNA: TGTGCCAGCAGCTCAACCCGACTAGCGATCCGGAATGAGCAGTTCTTC
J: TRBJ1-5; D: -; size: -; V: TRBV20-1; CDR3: CSSGRGHSNQPQHF; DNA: TGCAGCTCAGGGAGGGGACATAGCAATCAGCCCCAGCATTTT
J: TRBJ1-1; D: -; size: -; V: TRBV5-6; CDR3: CASSLVSVNTGTEAFF; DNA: TGTGCCAGCAGCTTGGTGTCAGTAAATACTGGGACTGAAGCTTTCTTT
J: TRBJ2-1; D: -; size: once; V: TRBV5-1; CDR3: CASSFRDGEYNEQFF; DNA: TGCGCCAGCAGCTTCCGGGACGGGGAATACAATGAGCAGTTCTTC
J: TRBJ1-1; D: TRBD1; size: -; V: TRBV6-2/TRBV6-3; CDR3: CASHKGQGVVTEAFF; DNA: TGTGCCAGCCACAAGGGACAGGGGGTAGTCACTGAAGCTTTCTTT
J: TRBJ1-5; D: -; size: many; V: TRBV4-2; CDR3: CASSQDPGQPQHF; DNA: TGCGCCAGCAGCCAAGATCCAGGGCAGCCCCAGCATTTT
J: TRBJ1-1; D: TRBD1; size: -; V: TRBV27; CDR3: CASSYTGDDEAFF; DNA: TGTGCCAGCAGTTATACAGGGGACGATGAAGCTTTCTTT
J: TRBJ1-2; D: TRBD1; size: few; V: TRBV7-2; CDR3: CASSPGTGGDYGYTF; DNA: TGTGCCAGCAGCCCCGGGACAGGGGGCGACTATGGCTACACCTTC
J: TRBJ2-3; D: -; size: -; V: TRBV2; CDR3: CASRGDRTDTQYF; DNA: TGTGCCAGCAGGGGGGACCGCACAGATACGCAGTATTTT
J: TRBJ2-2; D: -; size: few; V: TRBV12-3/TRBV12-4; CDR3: CASSSRDRGGGELFF; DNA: TGTGCCAGCAGTTCGAGGGATAGAGGAGGCGGGGAGCTGTTTTTT
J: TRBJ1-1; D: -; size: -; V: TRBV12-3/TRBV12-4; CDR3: CASSYQPSRNTEAFF; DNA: TGTGCCAGCAGCTATCAACCCTCTCGGAACACTGAAGCTTTCTTT
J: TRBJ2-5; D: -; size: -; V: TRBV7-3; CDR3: CASSLTALETQYF; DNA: TGTGCCAGCAGCCTGACTGCTCTAGAGACCCAGTACTTC
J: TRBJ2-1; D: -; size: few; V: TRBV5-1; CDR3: CASSGRVDSYNEQFF; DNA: TGCGCCAGCAGCGGGAGAGTGGACAGTTACAATGAGCAGTTCTTC
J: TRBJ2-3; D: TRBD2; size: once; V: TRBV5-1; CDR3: CASSPRGGGPIDTQYF; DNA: TGCGCCAGCAGCCCCAGGGGCGGGGGGCCGATTGATACGCAGTATTTT